This record covers a single T cell receptor beta chain. Repertoires were generated with immunoSEQ multiplex PCR, while TCRdb's copy carries only in-frame clones and drops some. This sample has about 59,000 clones, with around 93% found just once. The data belong to a study of technical replicates of blood from several donors. Germline assignment: CDR1 MNHNY and CDR2 SVGAGI (reference sequence). The ends lost 7 bases at V and 1 base at J; junction bases unmatched: 6. This CDR3 has 15 residues. The V call is TRBV6-6, the J call TRBJ1-5; TRBD1 agrees at 8 bases. Sequenced sample: PBMCs. The sequence derives from a human donor in good health. Some clones in this sample may be carry-over from other donors' samples. DNA of the CDR3: TGTGCCAGCACGAAGGGACAGGTCAGCAATCAGCCCCAGCATTTT. This gives the protein CASTKGQVSNQPQHF.